Listed below are T cell receptor beta chains from one sample, sequenced in a study of cytomegalovirus exposure and HLA in healthy donors. The table came from immunoSEQ multiplex PCR; TCRdb's copy has only in-frame clones and leaves some out. Here the sample spans 150,000 or so clones, around four fifths being singletons. The specimen sequenced was PBMCs. These receptor sequences come from a woman aged 25 to 45 in good health and CMV-seronegative. Both conserved end residues are part of each CDR3. Fields, in order: CDR3 protein, CDR3 DNA, clone size, D gene, J gene, V gene. The D gene is left open where the match is weak. Clone size is shown for a subset of rows, as once, few, many or a class of expanded clone.

CASSVVAGASPYGYTF	TGTGCCAGCAGCGTAGTGGCAGGGGCTAGCCCCTATGGCTACACCTTC	-	-	TRBJ1-2	TRBV9
CASSSKTSPLETQYF	TGTGCTAGCAGCTCCAAGACTAGCCCCCTGGAGACCCAGTACTTC	-	TRBD2	TRBJ2-5	TRBV7-7
CASSPSGLSGNTIYF	TGTGCCAGCAGCCCGTCGGGTTTGTCCGGAAACACCATATATTTT	-	-	TRBJ1-3	TRBV4-2
CASSFGWQDTGELFF	TGTGCCAGCAGTTTTGGGTGGCAGGACACCGGGGAGCTGTTTTTT	few	-	TRBJ2-2	TRBV28
CASSYYGQVLYNEQFF	TGTGCCAGCAGTTACTATGGCCAGGTTCTCTACAATGAGCAGTTCTTC	few	-	TRBJ2-1	TRBV6-6
CASSKPLGAGDSPLHF	TGTGCCAGTAGTAAACCCCTCGGGGCAGGGGATTCACCCCTCCACTTT	few	-	TRBJ1-6	TRBV19
CASSSRDNAYEQYF	TGTGCCAGCAGCTCCCGGGACAATGCCTACGAGCAGTACTTC	-	-	TRBJ2-7	TRBV5-4
CSARNVGVLTF	TGCAGTGCTAGAAATGTCGGCGTCCTGACTTTC	-	-	TRBJ2-6	TRBV20-1
CASSSLDRENTGELFF	TGTGCCAGCAGCTCCTTGGACAGGGAGAACACCGGGGAGCTGTTTTTT	-	TRBD1	TRBJ2-2	TRBV7-9
CASSIQDSNQPQHF	TGTGCCAGTAGTATACAGGATAGCAATCAGCCCCAGCATTTT	-	-	TRBJ1-5	TRBV19
CASRDREGLHEQYF	TGTGCCAGTCGGGACAGGGAAGGGCTCCACGAGCAGTACTTC	-	TRBD1	TRBJ2-7	TRBV19
CATSSPRGDTQYF	TGTGCCACCAGCAGCCCCAGGGGAGATACGCAGTATTTT	-	-	TRBJ2-3	TRBV15
CASSTAGLTEAFF	TGTGCCAGCAGTACAGCGGGGTTGACTGAAGCTTTCTTT	-	-	TRBJ1-1	TRBV6-1
CASNAGQGLGGELFF	TGTGCCAGCAATGCGGGACAGGGACTTGGCGGGGAGCTGTTTTTT	-	TRBD1	TRBJ2-2	TRBV27
CASSPTGSNEKLFF	TGTGCCAGTAGCCCGACAGGGTCTAATGAAAAACTGTTTTTT	-	TRBD1	TRBJ1-4	TRBV19
CASSSTTVTPLHF	TGTGCCAGCAGTTCCACGACAGTAACACCCCTCCACTTT	-	-	TRBJ1-6	TRBV28
CASKTGGATYYEQYF	TGTGCCAGCAAAACAGGGGGAGCCACCTACTACGAGCAGTACTTC	-	TRBD1	TRBJ2-7	TRBV2
CASGLVQSPGYTF	TGTGCTAGTGGTTTGGTACAGTCTCCGGGCTACACCTTC	-	-	TRBJ1-2	TRBV12-5
CASSISGSNYGYTF	TGTGCCAGTAGTATTTCAGGTTCTAACTATGGCTACACCTTC	-	-	TRBJ1-2	TRBV19
CSGRGAKAGNSYEQYF	TGCAGCGGCCGAGGGGCCAAGGCGGGGAACTCCTACGAGCAGTACTTC	-	-	TRBJ2-7	TRBV29-1
CASSEVVRNYGYTF	TGTGCCAGCAGTGAGGTTGTGAGAAACTATGGCTACACCTTC	-	-	TRBJ1-2	TRBV2
CASSERQGYGYTF	TGTGCCAGTAGTGAAAGACAGGGCTATGGCTACACCTTC	once	TRBD1	TRBJ1-2	TRBV19
CASSDTDFVNTEAFF	TGTGCCAGCAGTGACACAGATTTTGTGAACACTGAAGCTTTCTTT	-	-	TRBJ1-1	TRBV6-1
CASSPPSRAGTEAFF	TGTGCCAGCAGCCCCCCATCTCGAGCGGGGACTGAAGCTTTCTTT	-	-	TRBJ1-1	TRBV7-2
CASSPPVPGSGELFF	TGTGCCAGCTCACCACCAGTCCCGGGTTCCGGGGAGCTGTTTTTT	few	-	TRBJ2-2	TRBV18
CAWSGEVTDTQYF	TGTGCCTGGAGCGGGGAGGTCACAGATACGCAGTATTTT	-	-	TRBJ2-3	TRBV30
CASMGQPTDTQYF	TGCGCCAGCATGGGACAGCCCACAGATACGCAGTATTTT	-	TRBD1	TRBJ2-3	TRBV5-1
CASTVGGGRTDTQYF	TGTGCCAGCACCGTAGGTGGGGGCCGCACAGATACGCAGTATTTT	-	-	TRBJ2-3	TRBV2
CASRRTVAKNIQYF	TGTGCCAGCAGACGGACAGTAGCCAAAAACATTCAGTACTTC	-	-	TRBJ2-4	TRBV28
CATQHGVSGANVLTF	TGTGCCACCCAACACGGGGTCTCTGGGGCCAACGTCCTGACTTTC	-	-	TRBJ2-6	TRBV6-1
CASSAYRGSFYGYTF	TGTGCCAGCAGTGCCTACAGGGGGAGCTTCTATGGCTACACCTTC	-	TRBD1	TRBJ1-2	TRBV28
CASSVRTGANSPLHF	TGTGCCAGCAGCGTACGGACAGGGGCCAATTCACCCCTCCACTTT	-	TRBD1	TRBJ1-6	TRBV7-2
CASSFYKTDTQYF	TGTGCCAGCAGTTTCTATAAGACAGATACGCAGTATTTT	-	-	TRBJ2-3	TRBV2
CAISDDRVLRNIQYF	TGTGCCATCAGTGACGACAGGGTGTTGAGGAACATTCAGTACTTC	-	TRBD1	TRBJ2-4	TRBV10-3
CASSIGTGFNYGYTF	TGTGCCAGTAGTATAGGGACAGGGTTTAACTATGGCTACACCTTC	-	TRBD1	TRBJ1-2	TRBV19
CATSTGTENEKLFF	TGTGCCACCAGCACCGGGACAGAAAATGAAAAACTGTTTTTT	-	TRBD1	TRBJ1-4	TRBV15
CASSQDLRYQETQYF	TGTGCCAGCAGCCAAGATCTGCGGTACCAAGAGACCCAGTACTTC	-	-	TRBJ2-5	TRBV14
CASSLLAGSSYNEQFF	TGTGCCAGCAGCCTCCTGGCGGGGAGCTCCTACAATGAGCAGTTCTTC	-	-	TRBJ2-1	TRBV9
CASSGGLAGKVDTQYF	TGCGCCAGCAGCGGGGGACTAGCGGGGAAAGTAGATACGCAGTATTTT	-	TRBD2	TRBJ2-3	TRBV5-1
CASSYSTGPGYTF	TGTGCCAGCAGTTACTCGACAGGCCCTGGCTACACCTTC	-	-	TRBJ1-2	TRBV6-5
CASTPASAEGYTF	TGTGCCAGCACCCCCGCGTCTGCGGAGGGCTACACCTTC	few	-	TRBJ1-2	TRBV5-4
CASSSGDAGNQPQHF	TGCGCCAGCAGCTCAGGGGACGCTGGCAATCAGCCCCAGCATTTT	few	-	TRBJ1-5	TRBV5-1
CASWRGGEYNEQFF	TGTGCCAGCTGGCGGGGGGGCGAGTACAATGAGCAGTTCTTC	-	TRBD2	TRBJ2-1	TRBV7-9